This passage covers 20 T cell receptor beta chains from one sample sequenced in a study of blood T cell repertoires in COVID-19. The protocol was immunoSEQ multiplex PCR, while the TCRdb copy is restricted to in-frame clones and leaves out a portion. The repertoire has about 260,000 clones, roughly 80% of them found once; the top ten carry less than 6%. The sequenced sample was peripheral blood. These receptors were collected from a man in his fifties or sixties who had recovered from COVID-19.

The rearrangement uses TRBV4-1 and TRBJ2-6, with D possibly being TRBD2 (5 bases). The germline gives CDR1 MGHRA, CDR2 YSYEKL. The CDR3 runs 17 residues. V lost 4 bases and J lost 0, with 13 bases in between. As DNA, the CDR3 is TGCGCCAGCAGCCCAGGACGGAGGATCTCTGGGGCCAACGTCCTGACTTTC. Amino acid sequence: CASSPGRRISGANVLTF.

This clone was seen a single time. The gene calls are TRBV6-2 or TRBV6-3 and TRBJ1-2; TRBD1 might be the D (5 bases). The V and J ends lost 3 bases and 4 bases respectively, with 12 bases between them. Germline V gives CDR1 MNHEY, CDR2 SVGEGT. This CDR3 region has 14 residues. The CDR3 DNA sequence: TGTGCCAGCAGTTATCGGACAACTACCTATGGCTACACCTTC. Protein sequence: CASSYRTTTYGYTF.

The J gene is TRBJ1-1, the V gene TRBV27, with TRBD1 identical over 8 bases. The CDR3 is 15 amino acids. Germline assignment: CDR1 MNHEY and CDR2 SMNVEV (reference sequence). J was trimmed by 7 bases and V by 1 base; bases with no gene match: 8. This CDR3 reads CASSLLGRGQGEAFF. CDR3 in DNA: TGTGCCAGCAGTTTATTAGGCAGGGGGCAAGGTGAAGCTTTCTTT.

The chain couples TRBV30 to TRBJ2-7; D call uncertain. The CDR3 runs 14 residues. The V gene lost 5 bases and the J gene lost 2 bases, with 16 bases spanning the gap. Germline V CDR1 and CDR2: GTSNPN, SVGIG (reference sequence). The chain's CDR3 is CAWGNRVVPYEQYF. CDR3 bases: TGTGCCTGGGGTAACCGGGTCGTTCCCTACGAGCAGTACTTC.

The chain has TRBV9 and TRBJ2-3; maybe TRBD2 (6 bases). The CDR3 runs 15 residues. Germline CDR1 is SGDLS and CDR2 is YYNGEE. V shed 4 bases and J shed 2 bases, with 14 bases lying between them. CDR3 DNA sequence: TGTGCCAGCAGCTCTCGGGCGGGACTCACAGATACGCAGTATTTT. Protein sequence: CASSSRAGLTDTQYF.

The chain employs TRBV5-4 and TRBJ1-1; 7 bases match TRBD1. Per germline, CDR1 SGHNT and CDR2 YYREEE (reference sequence). With 5 bases clipped from V and 1 base from J, the junction kept 11 bases outside the gene matches. This CDR3 has 16 amino acids. Here the CDR3 DNA reads TGTGCCAGCAGTTCCGGACAGGTTCGAGGGAACACTGAAGCTTTCTTT. Encoded protein: CASSSGQVRGNTEAFF.

The chain joins TRBV27 to TRBJ1-6; the match to TRBD1 covers 7 bases. V lost 6 bases, J lost 6 bases, and 11 bases stayed unmatched. The germline gives CDR1 MNHEY, CDR2 SMNVEV (reference sequence). The CDR3 covers 16 residues. In nucleotides, the CDR3 is TGTGCCAGCAGCCCGCTGACAGGGCCGCGTAATTCACCCCTCCACTTT. This encodes CASSPLTGPRNSPLHF.

The chain couples TRBV29-1 to TRBJ1-6; D ambiguous. V was clipped by 1 base and J by 10 bases, with 8 bases between them. The CDR3 totals 12 residues. The germline CDR1 and CDR2 sequences are SQVTM and ANQGSEA. As DNA, the CDR3 is TGCAGCGTTGAAGGGGTGGGCTCACCCCTCCACTTT. This codes for CSVEGVGSPLHF.

The chain couples TRBV3-1 (or the pseudogene TRBV3-2) to TRBJ2-1; TRBD1 matches at 7 bases. The V segment lost 0 bases and the J segment 6 bases; nucleotides outside the gene matches: 11. There are 17 residues in the CDR3. The germline gives CDR1 LGHDT, CDR2 YNNKEL (reference sequence). CDR3 coding DNA: TGTGCCAGCAGCCAAGACCCGGGAAGGGGGCTTGGCAATGAGCAGTTCTTC. As protein: CASSQDPGRGLGNEQFF.

A note on this clone: The junction and the germline gene differ at one end; a read error may be behind it. The V and J genes are TRBV2 and TRBJ2-5, with 13 nucleotides matching TRBD2. Germline V lookup: CDR1 SNHLY, CDR2 FYNNEI. The CDR3 is made up of 16 amino acids. This CDR3 is CASIELAGGRGETQYF. The DNA of the CDR3 is TGTGCCAGCATTGAACTAGCGGGAGGGAGAGGAGAGACCCAGTACTTC.

V is TRBV19 and J is TRBJ2-4, with D perhaps TRBD2 (6 bases). This CDR3 is 18 amino acids long. Looked up from germline, CDR1 is LNHDA and CDR2 is SQIVND (reference sequence). V lost 4 bases and J 0 bases, leaving 19 bases between the germline ends. CDR3 sequence reads: CASSKVPGATSAKNIQYF. As DNA, the CDR3 is TGTGCCAGTAGTAAGGTCCCGGGAGCGACCTCAGCCAAAAACATTCAGTACTTC.

The CDR3 region has the DNA TGTGCCAGCAGCTTGGGAGGACTAGCGGATTTCTACGAGCAGTACTTC. Translating it yields CASSLGGLADFYEQYF. This chain connects TRBV7-9 to TRBJ2-7; 10 bases map to TRBD2. V gave up 3 bases and J gave up 3 bases; unmatched junction bases: 8. Germline assignment: CDR1 SEHNR and CDR2 FQNEAQ (reference sequence). This CDR3 spans 16 amino acids.

The chain carries TRBV7-2 and TRBJ1-5; unclear D gene. Trimming shortened V by 3 bases and J by 2 bases, and 8 bases separated the two germline ends. Germline V gene sequence: CDR1 SGHTA, CDR2 FQGNSA. CDR3 length: 14 residues. CDR3 coding DNA: TGTGCCAGCAGCTTCGGGGAGGGCAATCAGCCCCAGCATTTT. Translating it yields CASSFGEGNQPQHF.

This chain connects TRBV30 to TRBJ2-1, with 7 positions matching TRBD2. Germline values: CDR1 GTSNPN, CDR2 SVGIG (reference sequence). The CDR3 is 12 amino acids. Trimming removed 4 bases from V and 10 bases from J; junction bases left unmatched: 7. As DNA, the CDR3 is TGTGCCTGGACTCGCGGGGGAGTGGAGCAGTTCTTC. Translation gives CAWTRGGVEQFF.

The V and J genes are TRBV5-4 and TRBJ1-2; D gene uncertain. CDR1 and CDR2 (germline): SGHNT, YYREEE (reference sequence). The V and J ends lost 3 bases and 8 bases respectively, with 8 bases between them. The CDR3 has 11 amino acids. The CDR3 DNA reads as TGTGCCAGCAGCTCCGACTGGGGCTACACCTTC. It is translated as CASSSDWGYTF.

This chain links TRBV28 with TRBJ2-7, with 9 bases matching TRBD2. Germline CDR1 and CDR2: MDHEN and SYDVKM. V was clipped by 6 bases and J by 4 bases; unmatched bases: 7. This CDR3 region has 14 residues. The CDR3 is CASRGERGAYEQYF. DNA for the CDR3: TGTGCCAGCAGAGGGGAGCGGGGGGCTTACGAGCAGTACTTC.

V is TRBV6-5 and J is TRBJ1-1, with TRBD1 matching over 7 bases. The CDR3 contains 15 residues. The germline gives CDR1 MNHEY, CDR2 SVGAGI. V trimming: 6 bases; J trimming: 7 bases; junction bases outside the gene matches: 14. CDR3 sequence: CASSERQGEGGEAFF. CDR3 DNA sequence: TGTGCCAGCAGCGAGAGACAGGGTGAAGGAGGTGAAGCTTTCTTT.

The genes are TRBV6-5 and TRBJ1-2; tentatively, D is TRBD1 (5 bases). The length of the CDR3 is 15 residues. Germline V CDR1 and CDR2: MNHEY, SVGAGI. V dropped 0 bases and J dropped 5 bases, with 13 bases sitting between them. CDR3 region: CASSYSYGGSYGYTF. CDR3 DNA: TGTGCCAGCAGTTACTCGTACGGGGGGAGTTATGGCTACACCTTC.

The gene calls are TRBV19 and TRBJ2-1, with 8 bases matching TRBD2. The CDR3 length is 15 residues. V was pared by 5 bases and J by 3 bases, with 6 bases of the junction left unmatched. Germline CDR1 is LNHDA and CDR2 is SQIVND (reference sequence). CDR3 nucleotide sequence: TGTGCCAGTAGTCCTACTAGCGGTTACTACAATGAGCAGTTCTTC. Residues: CASSPTSGYYNEQFF. Filled out from reference TRBV19 and TRBJ2-1, the complete variable domain reads DGGITQSPKYLFRKEGQNVTLSCEQNLNHDAMYWYRQDPGQGLRLIYYSQIVNDFQKGDIAEGYSVSREKKESFPLTVTSAQKNPTAFYLCASSPTSGYYNEQFFGPGTRLTVL.

The rearrangement joins TRBV5-4 to TRBJ1-1; no firm D call. The CDR3 is made up of 14 amino acids. The germline gives CDR1 SGHNT, CDR2 YYREEE (reference sequence). Trimming removed 0 bases from V and 1 base from J, with 7 bases in between. CDR3 nucleotide sequence: TGTGCCAGCAGCTTGGTACAGAAGAACACTGAAGCTTTCTTT. Its translation is CASSLVQKNTEAFF. Based on the CDR3 plus reference TRBV5-4 and TRBJ1-1, the full variable domain is ETGVTQSPTHLIKTRGQQVTLRCSSQSGHNTVSWYQQALGQGPQFIFQYYREEENGRGNFPPRFSGLQFPNYSSELNVNALELDDSALYLCASSLVQKNTEAFFGQGTRLTVV.